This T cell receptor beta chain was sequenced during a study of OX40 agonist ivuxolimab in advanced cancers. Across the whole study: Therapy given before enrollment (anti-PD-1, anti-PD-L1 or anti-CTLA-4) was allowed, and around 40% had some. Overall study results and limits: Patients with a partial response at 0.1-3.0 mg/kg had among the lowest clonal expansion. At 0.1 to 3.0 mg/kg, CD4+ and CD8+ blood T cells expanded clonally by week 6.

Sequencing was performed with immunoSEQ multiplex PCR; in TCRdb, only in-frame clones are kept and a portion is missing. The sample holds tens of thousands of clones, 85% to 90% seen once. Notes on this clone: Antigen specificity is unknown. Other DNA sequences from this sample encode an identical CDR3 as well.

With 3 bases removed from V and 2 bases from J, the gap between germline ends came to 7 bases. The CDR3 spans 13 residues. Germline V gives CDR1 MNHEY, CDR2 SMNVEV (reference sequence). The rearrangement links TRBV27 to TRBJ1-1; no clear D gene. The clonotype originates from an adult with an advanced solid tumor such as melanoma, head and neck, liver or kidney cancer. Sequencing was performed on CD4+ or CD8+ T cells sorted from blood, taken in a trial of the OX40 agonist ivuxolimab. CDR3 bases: TGTGCCAGCAGTTTCCAGCTTAACACTGAAGCTTTCTTT. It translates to CASSFQLNTEAFF.